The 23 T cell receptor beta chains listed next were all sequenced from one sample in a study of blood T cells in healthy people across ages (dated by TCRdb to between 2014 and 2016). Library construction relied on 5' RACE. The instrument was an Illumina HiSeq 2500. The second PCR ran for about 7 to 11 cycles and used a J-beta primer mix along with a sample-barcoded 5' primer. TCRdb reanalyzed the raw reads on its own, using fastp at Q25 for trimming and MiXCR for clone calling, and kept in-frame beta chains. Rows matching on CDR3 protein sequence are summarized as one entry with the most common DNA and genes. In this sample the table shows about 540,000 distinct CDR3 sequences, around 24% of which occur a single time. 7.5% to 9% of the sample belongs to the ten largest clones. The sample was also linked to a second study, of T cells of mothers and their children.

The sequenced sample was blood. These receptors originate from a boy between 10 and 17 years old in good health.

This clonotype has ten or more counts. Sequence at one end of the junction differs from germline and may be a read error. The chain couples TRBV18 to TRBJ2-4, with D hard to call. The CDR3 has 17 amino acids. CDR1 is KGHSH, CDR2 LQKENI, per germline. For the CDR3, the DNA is TGTGCCAGCTCGCCACCGCTATCCGGAGTAGCCAAAAACATTCAGTACTTC. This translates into CASSPPLSGVAKNIQYF.

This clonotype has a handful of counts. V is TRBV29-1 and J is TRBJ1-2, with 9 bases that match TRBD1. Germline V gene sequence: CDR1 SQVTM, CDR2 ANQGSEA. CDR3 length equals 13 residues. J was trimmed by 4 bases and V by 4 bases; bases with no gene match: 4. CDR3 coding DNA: TGCAGCGTTGCGGGACAGGGCGGCTATGGCTACACCTTC. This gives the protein CSVAGQGGYGYTF.

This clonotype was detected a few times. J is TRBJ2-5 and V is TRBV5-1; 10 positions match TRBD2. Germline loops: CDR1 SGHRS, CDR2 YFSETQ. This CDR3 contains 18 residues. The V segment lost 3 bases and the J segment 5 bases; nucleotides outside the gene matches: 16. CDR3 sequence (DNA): TGCGCCAGCAGCTCAAGCGCTAGCGGGGGCCGCCCCTGGGAGACCCAGTACTTC. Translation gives CASSSSASGGRPWETQYF.

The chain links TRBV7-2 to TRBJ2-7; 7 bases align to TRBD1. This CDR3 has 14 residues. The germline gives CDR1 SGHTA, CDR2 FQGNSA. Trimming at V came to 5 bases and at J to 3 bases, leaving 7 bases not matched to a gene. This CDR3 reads CASSVDRAFYEQYF. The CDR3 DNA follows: TGTGCCAGCAGCGTAGACAGGGCCTTCTACGAGCAGTACTTC.

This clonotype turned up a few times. Here the CDR3 DNA reads TGCGCCAGCAGCCAAGATCCGAGCAGAGCGGGGAAGCAAGAGACCCAGTACTTC. It is translated as CASSQDPSRAGKQETQYF. This chain joins TRBV4-1 and TRBJ2-5; 7 bases agree with TRBD2. This CDR3 has 18 amino acids. Losses at the gene ends were 0 bases for V and 2 bases for J; bases not matched to a gene: 12. The germline V gene has CDR1 MGHRA and CDR2 YSYEKL.

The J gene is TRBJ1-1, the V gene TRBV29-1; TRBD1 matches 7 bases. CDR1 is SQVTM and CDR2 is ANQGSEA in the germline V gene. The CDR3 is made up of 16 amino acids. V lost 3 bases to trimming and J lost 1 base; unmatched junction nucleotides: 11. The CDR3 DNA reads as TGCAGCGTTGATACAGGGGTCGGGTTCGCGAACACTGAAGCTTTCTTT. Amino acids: CSVDTGVGFANTEAFF.

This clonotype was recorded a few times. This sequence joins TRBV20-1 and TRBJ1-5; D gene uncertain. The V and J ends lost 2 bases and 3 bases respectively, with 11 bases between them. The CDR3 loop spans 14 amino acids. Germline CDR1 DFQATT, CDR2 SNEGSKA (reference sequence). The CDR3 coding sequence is TGCAGTGCTAGACTCGGGCCGTACAATCAGCCCCAGCATTTT. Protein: CSARLGPYNQPQHF.

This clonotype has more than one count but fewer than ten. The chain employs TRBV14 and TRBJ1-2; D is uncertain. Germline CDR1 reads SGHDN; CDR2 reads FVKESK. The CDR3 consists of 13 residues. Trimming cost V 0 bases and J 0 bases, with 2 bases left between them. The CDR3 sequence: CASSQDTNYGYTF. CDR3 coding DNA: TGTGCCAGCAGCCAAGACACTAACTATGGCTACACCTTC.

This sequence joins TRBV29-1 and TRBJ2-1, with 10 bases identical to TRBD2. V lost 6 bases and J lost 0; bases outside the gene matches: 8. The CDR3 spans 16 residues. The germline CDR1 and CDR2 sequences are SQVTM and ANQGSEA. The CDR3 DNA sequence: TGCAGCGTCCTAGGACTAGCGGTTAGCTCCTACAATGAGCAGTTCTTC. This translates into CSVLGLAVSSYNEQFF.

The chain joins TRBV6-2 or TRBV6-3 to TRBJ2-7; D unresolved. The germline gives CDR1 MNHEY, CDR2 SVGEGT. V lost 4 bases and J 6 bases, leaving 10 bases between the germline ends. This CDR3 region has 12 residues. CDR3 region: CASSSLWGEQYF. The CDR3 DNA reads TGTGCCAGCAGTTCCCTTTGGGGCGAGCAGTACTTC.

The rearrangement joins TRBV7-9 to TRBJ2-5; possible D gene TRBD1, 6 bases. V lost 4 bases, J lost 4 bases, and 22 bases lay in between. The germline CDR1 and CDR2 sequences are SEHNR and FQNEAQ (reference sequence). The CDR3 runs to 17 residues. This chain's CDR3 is CASSSRGSRTRGETQYF. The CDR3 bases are TGTGCCAGCAGCTCCAGGGGAAGTCGAACGAGGGGAGAGACCCAGTACTTC.

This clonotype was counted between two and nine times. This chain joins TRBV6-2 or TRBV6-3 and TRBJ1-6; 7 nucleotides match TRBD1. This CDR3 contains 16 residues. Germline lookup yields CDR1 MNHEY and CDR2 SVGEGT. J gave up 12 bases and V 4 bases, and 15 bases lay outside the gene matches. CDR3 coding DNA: TGTGCCAGCAGTTCCGTTGGACAGGCGGCTGGGGAACCCCTCCACTTT. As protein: CASSSVGQAAGEPLHF.

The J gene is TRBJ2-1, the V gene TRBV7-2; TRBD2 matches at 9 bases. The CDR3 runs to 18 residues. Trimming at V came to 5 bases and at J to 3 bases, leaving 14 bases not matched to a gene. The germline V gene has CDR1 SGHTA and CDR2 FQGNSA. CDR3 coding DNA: TGTGCCAGCAGCCCTTTATCGGGGGTACTAGCGGGCTACAATGAGCAGTTCTTC. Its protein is CASSPLSGVLAGYNEQFF.

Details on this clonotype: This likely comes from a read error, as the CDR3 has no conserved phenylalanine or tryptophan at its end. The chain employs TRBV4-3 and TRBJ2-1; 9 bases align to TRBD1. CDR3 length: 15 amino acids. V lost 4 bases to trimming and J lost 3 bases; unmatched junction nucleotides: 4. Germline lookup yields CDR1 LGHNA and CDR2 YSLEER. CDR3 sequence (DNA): TGCGCCAGCAGCCGGGACAGGGAAGGCTACAATGAGCAGTTCTCC. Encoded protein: CASSRDREGYNEQFS.

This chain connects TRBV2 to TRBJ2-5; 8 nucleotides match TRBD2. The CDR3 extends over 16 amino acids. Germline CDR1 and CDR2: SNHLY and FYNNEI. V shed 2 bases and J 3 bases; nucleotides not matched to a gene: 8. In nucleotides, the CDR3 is TGTGCCAGCAGTGAATGGAGTAGCGGGGCAAAAGAGACCCAGTACTTC. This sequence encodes CASSEWSSGAKETQYF.

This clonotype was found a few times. DNA for the CDR3: TGCGCCAGCAGCTTGCCCGGGGTCGAGACCCAGTACTTC. Translating gives CASSLPGVETQYF. The rearrangement uses TRBV5-1 and TRBJ2-5; D may be TRBD2 (5 bases). The length of the CDR3 is 13 residues. The germline V and J ends were trimmed by 1 base and 5 bases, with 9 bases remaining between them. The germline V gene has CDR1 SGHRS and CDR2 YFSETQ.

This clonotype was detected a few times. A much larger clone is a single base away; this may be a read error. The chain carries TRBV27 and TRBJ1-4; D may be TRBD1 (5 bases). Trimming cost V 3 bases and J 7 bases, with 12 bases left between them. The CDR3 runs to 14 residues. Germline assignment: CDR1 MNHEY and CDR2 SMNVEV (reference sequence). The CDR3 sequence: CASSFLGPGEKLFF. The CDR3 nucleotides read TGTGCCAGCAGTTTTCTGGGGCCGGGTGAAAAACTGTTTTTT.

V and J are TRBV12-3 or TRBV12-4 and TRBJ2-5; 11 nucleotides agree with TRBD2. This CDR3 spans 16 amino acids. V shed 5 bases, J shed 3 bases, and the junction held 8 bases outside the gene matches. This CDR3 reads CASSPGVAGGKETQYF. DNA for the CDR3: TGTGCCAGCAGTCCCGGGGTAGCGGGGGGGAAAGAGACCCAGTACTTC.

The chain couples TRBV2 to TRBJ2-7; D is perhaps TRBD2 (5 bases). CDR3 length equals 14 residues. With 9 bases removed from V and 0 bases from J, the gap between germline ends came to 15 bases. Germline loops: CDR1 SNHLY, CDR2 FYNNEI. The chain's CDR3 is CASRGSVSSYEQYF. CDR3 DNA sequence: TGTGCCAGTCGGGGTAGCGTTAGCTCCTACGAGCAGTACTTC.

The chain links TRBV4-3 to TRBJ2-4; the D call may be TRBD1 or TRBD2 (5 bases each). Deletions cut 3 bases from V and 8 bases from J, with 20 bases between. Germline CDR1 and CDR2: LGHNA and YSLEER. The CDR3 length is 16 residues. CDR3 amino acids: CASSQERGLRVDIQYF. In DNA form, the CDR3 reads TGCGCCAGCAGCCAGGAGAGGGGTCTGCGGGTGGACATTCAGTACTTC.

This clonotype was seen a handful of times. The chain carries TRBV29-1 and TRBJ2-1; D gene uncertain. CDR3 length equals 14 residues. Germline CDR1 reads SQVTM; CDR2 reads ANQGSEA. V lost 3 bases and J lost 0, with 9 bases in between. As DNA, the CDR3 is TGCAGCGTTGACGGCGATAGCTCCTACAATGAGCAGTTCTTC. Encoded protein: CSVDGDSSYNEQFF.

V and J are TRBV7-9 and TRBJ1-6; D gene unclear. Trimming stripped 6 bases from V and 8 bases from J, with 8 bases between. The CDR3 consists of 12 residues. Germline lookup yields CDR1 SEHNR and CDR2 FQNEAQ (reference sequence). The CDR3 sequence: CASRLSDSPLHF. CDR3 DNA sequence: TGTGCCAGCAGACTCAGTGATTCACCCCTCCACTTT.

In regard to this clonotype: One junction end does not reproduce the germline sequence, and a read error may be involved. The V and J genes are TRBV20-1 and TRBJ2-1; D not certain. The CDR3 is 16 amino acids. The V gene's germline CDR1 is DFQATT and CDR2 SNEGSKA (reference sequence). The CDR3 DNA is TGCACTGCTAGAGACGGCCCATGGGCGCCTTACAATGAGCAGTTCTTC. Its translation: CTARDGPWAPYNEQFF.